Detailed here is one T cell receptor beta chain. Its antigen remains unknown. These data belong to a study of shared clonotypes between healthy human individuals. Looking at the study overall: Donor composition was two women and a few men, aged 18 to 49. Study-level results: Relative to memory subsets, naive subsets generally showed larger estimated richness.

The protocol was immunoSEQ multiplex PCR, while the TCRdb copy is restricted to in-frame clones and leaves out a portion. Counted here are some 2,400,000 clones, approximately 94% occurring once; the ten biggest clones make up more than 0.1%. Germline CDR1 is KGHSH and CDR2 is LQKENI. Trimming took off 2 bases at V and 0 bases at J, with 11 bases between the two ends. The CDR3 spans 15 residues. The rearrangement links TRBV18 to TRBJ2-7, with D hard to call. The clonotype comes from a man younger than 35 in good health. The sample consisted of naive CD4+ T cells sorted from blood. As to subset: CD45RA+ positively selected. CDR3 DNA sequence: TGTGCCAGCTCACCAAGCCCCAAGAGCTCCTACGAGCAGTACTTC. The encoded protein is CASSPSPKSSYEQYF.